This TCR beta chain was recorded in a study of blood T cell repertoires in COVID-19. Looking at the study overall: T cells, B-cell-depleted T cells, or PBMCs provided the cDNA or gDNA that served as material.

Trimming took 2 bases from V and 7 from J; bases not matched to a gene: 10. Germline lookup yields CDR1 SGHKS and CDR2 YYEKEE (reference sequence). The CDR3 extends over 16 amino acids. In the authors' workflow: Reference gene primers were amplified, and this amplification served to estimate nucleated cell counts. TCRdb's copy holds only in-frame clones and misses some; the assay was immunoSEQ multiplex PCR. V, J and clone size are those of that table, while D and trimming were read from the DNA. The sample has about 240,000 clones; 82% are singletons. The receptor comes from a woman in her sixties or seventies with active or convalescent COVID-19. The material sequenced was peripheral blood. V and J are TRBV5-5 and TRBJ2-7; 12 nucleotides match TRBD1. The chain's CDR3 is CASSFPRDRGLGEQYF. In DNA form, the CDR3 reads TGTGCCAGCAGCTTCCCTCGGGACAGGGGGCTGGGAGAGCAGTACTTC.